These T cell receptor beta chains were read from a single sample in a study of CD8 T cells in Susac syndrome. TCRdb independently ran MiXCR on the immunoSEQ multiplex PCR reads; one entry per CDR3 protein. The data contain about 120,000 distinct CDR3 sequences, over 85% of them singletons. The specimen was CD8+ T cells from PBMCs. The receptors shown here come from a human donor with Susac syndrome. Both conserved end residues are part of each CDR3.

J gene,V gene,CDR3 protein
TRBJ2-7,TRBV2,CASLDGGTYEQYF
TRBJ1-1,TRBV12-3/TRBV12-4,CASRPPGGGEAFF
TRBJ1-5,TRBV4-1,CASSQEGPSQSNQPQHF
TRBJ1-1,TRBV30,CAWSDQGAGTEAFF
TRBJ2-3,TRBV4-1,CASSQSELVRGTDTQYF
TRBJ2-2,TRBV11-2,CATTPGTRDTGELFF
TRBJ1-2,TRBV29-1,CSVEGLRTVYGYTF
TRBJ1-4,TRBV7-9,CATDKVRANEKLFF
TRBJ2-5,TRBV3-1,CASSQDLPGHLQETQYF
TRBJ2-3,TRBV29-1,CSVGGGPVDTQYF
TRBJ1-1,TRBV29-1,CSFWGGTEAFF
TRBJ2-1,TRBV19,CASSPQGDEQFF
TRBJ1-4,TRBV2,CASSDDSDSNEKLFF
TRBJ1-1,TRBV7-9,CASSRGPNTEAFF
TRBJ1-1,TRBV4-1,CASSQEGQGFESGTEAFF